The rows below give T cell receptor beta chains drawn from one sample of a study of PD-1 blockade in mismatch repair-deficient tumors. Assay: immunoSEQ multiplex PCR; the TCRdb copy retains only in-frame clones and omits some. Among roughly 40,000 clones listed, 70% to 90% were seen once. This material consisted of peripheral blood, taken approximately 1.5 years after starting pembrolizumab. The source is an adult with mismatch repair-deficient cancer. Each CDR3 is given with its conserved first and last residue. A D gene is named only where the DNA matches it firmly. Size values are once, few and many counts, or a class for expanded clones, and some rows have none.

>NA|TRBV18|TRBJ2-6|NA
TGTGCCAGCTCCTCGCGGGCAGGGACAATGAGTGGGGCCAACGTCCTGACTTTC
CASSSRAGTMSGANVLTF
>NA|TRBV29-1|TRBJ1-1|NA
TGCAGCGGGACAACAGGTGGGACTGAAGCTTTCTTT
CSGTTGGTEAFF
>NA|TRBV30|TRBJ1-1|NA
TGTGCCTGGAGCTTCCAATCGAACACTGAAGCTTTCTTT
CAWSFQSNTEAFF
>NA|TRBV5-8|TRBJ2-3|NA
TGTGCCAGCAGTGCTGGCTCGTGGTGGACAGATACGCAGTATTTT
CASSAGSWWTDTQYF
>few|TRBV14|TRBJ2-7|TRBD2
TGTGCCAGCAGCCTCACCTCGACTAGCGGGGCCCCCTACGAGCAGTACTTC
CASSLTSTSGAPYEQYF
>NA|TRBV4-1|TRBJ2-7|TRBD2
TGCGCCAGCAGCCAAGTAAATGTCGGGGGGTACGAGCAGTACTTC
CASSQVNVGGYEQYF
>NA|TRBV12-5|TRBJ2-7|NA
TGTGCTAGTGGTTCTGACTCCGGAGAGTACGAGCAGTACTTC
CASGSDSGEYEQYF
>NA|TRBV7-6|TRBJ2-1|TRBD2
TGTGCCAGCAGCCGGACTAGCGGAGCCTACAATGAGCAGTTCTTC
CASSRTSGAYNEQFF
>NA|TRBV6-6|TRBJ1-2|NA
TGTGCCAGCAGTTACGACAGTAACTATGGCTACACCTTC
CASSYDSNYGYTF
>once|TRBV30|TRBJ2-3|NA
TGTGCCTGGAGTGAGGGGACCCCAGATACGCAGTATTTT
CAWSEGTPDTQYF
>once|TRBV29-1|TRBJ1-5|TRBD1
TGCAGCGCGCCCGGACAGGCTCATCAGCCCCAGCATTTT
CSAPGQAHQPQHF
>NA|TRBV5-4|TRBJ1-4|NA
TGTGCCAGCAGCCACGGCGGAGGCCTCTCAACTAATGAAAAACTGTTTTTT
CASSHGGGLSTNEKLFF
>few|TRBV5-6|TRBJ1-2|NA
TGTGCCAGCAGTACTTCTACTTTCTATGGCTACACCTTC
CASSTSTFYGYTF
>NA|TRBV5-4|TRBJ2-6|NA
TGTGCCAGCAGCATGATCTTGGGGGCCAACGTCCTGACTTTC
CASSMILGANVLTF
>NA|TRBV25-1|TRBJ2-3|NA
TGTGCCAGCACACCGACAGTGGGGAATACGCAGTATTTT
CASTPTVGNTQYF
>once|TRBV11-3|TRBJ2-3|NA
TGTGCCAGCAGCTTGCGGGCTGATACGCAGTATTTT
CASSLRADTQYF
>NA|TRBV5-6|TRBJ1-5|NA
TGTGCCAGCAGTCGACAGGCAAGCAATCAGCCCCAGCATTTT
CASSRQASNQPQHF
>NA|TRBV5-8|TRBJ2-1|TRBD2
TGTGCCAGCACCGGGGGACGACTAGCGGGGTACTACAATGAGCAGTTCTTC
CASTGGRLAGYYNEQFF
>NA|TRBV5-4|TRBJ2-5|NA
TGTGCCAGCTCACCAGCGGGCAGGGGGGGAGCAGAGACCCAGTACTTC
CASSPAGRGGAETQYF
>few|TRBV7-2|TRBJ1-2|NA
TGTGCCAGCAGCTTACCCACGTCGAGCTATGGCTACACCTTC
CASSLPTSSYGYTF
>NA|TRBV7-8|TRBJ2-3|TRBD2
TGTGCCAGCAGCTTTCCGACTGCGGGACTAGCGGCTAGCACAGATACGCAGTATTTT
CASSFPTAGLAASTDTQYF
>NA|TRBV9|TRBJ2-1|NA
TGTGCCAGCAGCTCATACAACGATGAGCAGTTCTTC
CASSSYNDEQFF
>NA|TRBV27|TRBJ2-3|TRBD1
TGTGCCAGCAGTCTCTACCCGACAGGGGCGTACGATACGCAGTATTTT
CASSLYPTGAYDTQYF
>NA|TRBV29-1|TRBJ2-1|NA
TGCAGCGTTGGGCTGTACAATGAGCAGTTCTTC
CSVGLYNEQFF
>NA|TRBV27|TRBJ2-1|TRBD1
TGTGCCAGCAGGAGGGGGCTCTGGCAGTTCTTC
CASRRGLWQFF
>NA|TRBV29-1|TRBJ1-2|NA
TGCAGCGTTGAGGGGGACTGGAACTATGGCTACACCTTC
CSVEGDWNYGYTF
>NA|TRBV5-6|TRBJ2-6|NA
TGTGCCAGCAGCTTTCAAGGGGCTGGGGCCAACGTCCTGACTTTC
CASSFQGAGANVLTF
>NA|TRBV7-2|TRBJ1-5|NA
TGTGCCAGCAGTTTCCGGGGGGGCAATCAGCCCCAGCATTTT
CASSFRGGNQPQHF
>NA|TRBV5-4|TRBJ2-7|NA
TGTGCCAGCAGCCAGCGCGATAGTCGGGAGCAGTACTTC
CASSQRDSREQYF
>NA|TRBV30|TRBJ2-7|NA
TGTGCCTGGAGTGTAGGGGGTGCCGAGCAGTACTTC
CAWSVGGAEQYF
>NA|TRBV19|TRBJ2-7|NA
TGTGCCAGTAGTATTGTAGGTAGCTCCTACGAGCAGTACTTC
CASSIVGSSYEQYF
>NA|TRBV6-1|TRBJ1-1|NA
TGTGCCAGCAGAATAGGGGTGATTTTGACTGAAGCTTTCTTT
CASRIGVILTEAFF
>few|TRBV28|TRBJ1-2|NA
TGTGCCAGCAGTTCGGACCTCTATGGCTACACCTTC
CASSSDLYGYTF
>once|TRBV9|TRBJ2-5|NA
TGTGCCAGCAGCGTAGGGACAGAAGAGACCCAGTACTTC
CASSVGTEETQYF
>NA|TRBV11-3|TRBJ2-7|TRBD2
TGTGCCAGCAGCTCTCGACTAGCGGGAGGGACCTACGAGCAGTACTTC
CASSSRLAGGTYEQYF
>NA|TRBV6-5|TRBJ1-2|NA
TGTGCCAGCAGTTACGGGGAAGGCTATGGCTACACCTTC
CASSYGEGYGYTF
>NA|TRBV30|TRBJ1-2|NA
TGTGCCTGGAGTCCCACGTTCCGGGGGGCGGTCTATGGCTACACCTTC
CAWSPTFRGAVYGYTF
>NA|TRBV27|TRBJ2-1|TRBD2
TGTGCCAGCAGTATTCAGACTAGCGGGAGGGCCCTTGAGCAGTTCTTC
CASSIQTSGRALEQFF
>NA|TRBV5-4|TRBJ2-1|TRBD2
TGTGCCAGCAGCCCCCGGGGCGGGAGAGACAATGAGCAGTTCTTC
CASSPRGGRDNEQFF
>NA|TRBV28|TRBJ1-5|NA
TGTGCCAGCAGTCGTCAGGGACCCCAGCATTTT
CASSRQGPQHF
>NA|TRBV30|TRBJ1-2|NA
TGTGCCTGGAGGCGGGGCTACTATGGCTACACCTTC
CAWRRGYYGYTF
>NA|TRBV25-1|TRBJ1-1|NA
TGTGCCAGCAGTGTACACTTGAACACTGAAGCTTTCTTT
CASSVHLNTEAFF
>NA|TRBV4-1|TRBJ2-7|TRBD2
TGCGCCAGCAGCCAAAGACTAGCGGGAGAGGGGAAAGAGCAGTACTTC
CASSQRLAGEGKEQYF
>NA|TRBV27|TRBJ1-2|TRBD1
TGTGCCAGCAGTCCGCCGGGACAGGGAAACTATGGCTACACCTTC
CASSPPGQGNYGYTF
>NA|TRBV7-7|TRBJ1-4|NA
TGTGCTAGCAGCTTAGCCCCCAATGAAAAACTGTTTTTT
CASSLAPNEKLFF
>NA|TRBV9|TRBJ2-2|TRBD2
TGTGCCAGCAGCGGGCGTGGGGGGGATCGAGGCACCGGGGAGCTGTTTTTT
CASSGRGGDRGTGELFF
>NA|TRBV18|TRBJ2-3|NA
TGTGCCAGCTCACCACTAAGCGGGTCCTTTTTCACGGATACGCAGTATTTT
CASSPLSGSFFTDTQYF
>few|TRBV11-2|TRBJ1-4|NA
TGTGCCAGCAGCTTCCCTTATGAAAAACTGTTTTTT
CASSFPYEKLFF
>few|TRBV7-9|TRBJ2-7|NA
TGTGCCAGCAGCTTAGTTTGGTCCTACGAGCAGTACTTC
CASSLVWSYEQYF
>NA|TRBV10-3|TRBJ2-5|TRBD1
TGTGCCATCAGTGAGTCCTTGACAGGGGTATTGGAGACCCAGTACTTC
CAISESLTGVLETQYF
>NA|TRBV6-6|TRBJ2-7|NA
TGTGCCAGCAGTTACTCGGGTATCCACGAGCAGTACTTC
CASSYSGIHEQYF
>NA|TRBV19|TRBJ1-2|NA
TGTGCCAGTAGTCCACGGGGGGCCAATGGCTACACCTTC
CASSPRGANGYTF
>NA|TRBV6-5|TRBJ2-3|NA
TGTGCCAGCAGTTACAGGAGGAGCACTAGCACAGATACGCAGTATTTT
CASSYRRSTSTDTQYF
>NA|TRBV27|TRBJ2-7|NA
TGTGCCAGCAGTTCCCCGCCCTTCTACGAGCAGTACTTC
CASSSPPFYEQYF
>once|TRBV19|TRBJ1-1|NA
TGTGCCAGTAGTATAGGACAGCTAAACACTGAAGCTTTCTTT
CASSIGQLNTEAFF